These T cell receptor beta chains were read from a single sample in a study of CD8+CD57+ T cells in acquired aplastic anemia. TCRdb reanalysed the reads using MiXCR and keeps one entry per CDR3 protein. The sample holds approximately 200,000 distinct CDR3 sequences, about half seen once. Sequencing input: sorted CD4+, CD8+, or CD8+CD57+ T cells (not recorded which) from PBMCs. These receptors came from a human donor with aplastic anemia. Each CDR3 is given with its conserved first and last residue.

CASSQDQAGGKRPNSPLHF,TRBV3-1,TRBJ1-6
CASNPIRQGGEEQYF,TRBV19,TRBJ2-7
CASSLCWTGDYGASYEQYF,TRBV7-3,TRBJ2-7
CASSEAPLVGLGVSNSPLHF,TRBV6-1,TRBJ1-6
CASAYRENPTTPYEQYF,TRBV9,TRBJ2-7
CASSLGAGGTDTQYF,TRBV2,TRBJ2-3
CASRSKRDSRELFF,TRBV7-8,TRBJ1-4
CASSPGGVYEQYF,TRBV2,TRBJ2-7
CAISESLGFGDGYTF,TRBV10-3,TRBJ1-2
CSVERLAGGVADTQYF,TRBV29-1,TRBJ2-3
CASSTRDSYEQYF,TRBV25-1,TRBJ2-7
CASRQETPPEAFF,TRBV2,TRBJ1-1
CASSQPGNYGYTF,TRBV4-1,TRBJ1-2
CASSHTGGSGQETQYF,TRBV4-2,TRBJ2-5
CASSSFSGGGNEQFF,TRBV18,TRBJ2-1
CASSLAWGEQYF,TRBV28,TRBJ2-7
CASSQASGAGNQPQHF,TRBV12-3/TRBV12-4,TRBJ1-5
CAIRGSSMDEQFF,TRBV10-3,TRBJ2-1
CSACVDRAGGNCFF,TRBV29-1,TRBJ1-4
CASAVGHEQYF,TRBV6-4,TRBJ2-7
CSARTGGAGELFF,TRBV20-1,TRBJ2-2
CASSLVSRDTEAFF,TRBV7-9,TRBJ1-1